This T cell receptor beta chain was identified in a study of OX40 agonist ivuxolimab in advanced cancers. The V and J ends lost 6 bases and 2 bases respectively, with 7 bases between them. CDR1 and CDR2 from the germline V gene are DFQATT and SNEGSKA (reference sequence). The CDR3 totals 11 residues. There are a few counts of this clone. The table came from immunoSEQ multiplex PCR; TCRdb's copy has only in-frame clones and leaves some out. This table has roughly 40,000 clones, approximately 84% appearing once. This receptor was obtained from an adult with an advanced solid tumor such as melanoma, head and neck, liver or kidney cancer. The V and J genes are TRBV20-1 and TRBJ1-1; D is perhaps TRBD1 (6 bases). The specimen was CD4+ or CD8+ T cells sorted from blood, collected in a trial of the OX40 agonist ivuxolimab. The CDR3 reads CSAGHNTEAFF. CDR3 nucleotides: TGCAGTGCGGGACATAACACTGAAGCTTTCTTT.